These 25 T cell receptor beta chains were sequenced from one sample in a study of human T cells and chemical hapten exposure. TCRdb processed the RACE reads anew with MiXCR; each CDR3 protein has one entry. The sample consists of about 50,000 distinct CDR3 sequences, around 4.1% of them appearing once. Time point defined: healthy volunteer bleed at 2 weeks. Before extraction, the whole blood was not fractionated, and total RNA was taken from it. The sample consisted of whole blood. Receptors were obtained from a female donor in good health. Some clones in this sample may be carry-over from other donors' samples.

In its sample, this clonotype was seen many times. The chain combines TRBV24-1 with TRBJ2-2, with 8 bases that match TRBD1. The CDR3 contains 16 residues. The germline V gene has CDR1 KGHDR and CDR2 SFDVKD. The ends lost 4 bases at V and 5 bases at J; junction bases unmatched: 8. The CDR3 sequence is CATSDPGQGFTGELFF. CDR3 nucleotides: TGTGCCACCAGTGACCCTGGACAGGGTTTTACCGGGGAGCTGTTTTTT.

This clonotype was observed many times. The rearrangement links TRBV28 to TRBJ2-7; no definite D call. CDR1 and CDR2 from the germline V gene are MDHEN and SYDVKM. Trimming took 3 bases from V and 6 from J, leaving 12 bases between them. This CDR3 is built from 13 residues. CDR3 nucleotides: TGTGCCAGCAGTTTTCCCGACCGGAGCGAGCAGTACTTC. Encoded protein: CASSFPDRSEQYF.

This clonotype has at least ten counts. The chain carries TRBV12-3 or TRBV12-4 and TRBJ2-5; the match to TRBD2 covers 11 bases. Trimming at V came to 2 bases and at J to 0 bases, leaving 8 bases not matched to a gene. The CDR3 extends over 18 amino acids. The CDR3 region is CASSLRLAGGLYQETQYF. For the CDR3, the DNA is TGTGCCAGCAGTTTAAGGCTAGCGGGGGGCCTGTACCAAGAGACCCAGTACTTC.

This clonotype was counted a few times. This chain uses TRBV20-1 with TRBJ2-1, with TRBD2 as a possible D gene (5 bases). This CDR3 spans 12 amino acids. Trimming pared 2 bases from V and 9 bases from J, leaving 11 bases between. CDR1 and CDR2 (germline): DFQATT, SNEGSKA (reference sequence). CDR3 amino acids: CSARSGTGEQFF. As DNA, the CDR3 is TGCAGTGCTAGATCGGGAACGGGTGAGCAGTTCTTC.

V usage is TRBV28 and J usage is TRBJ1-5, with D possibly TRBD1 on 5 matching bases. Germline CDR1 reads MDHEN; CDR2 reads SYDVKM. Trimming pared 7 bases from V and 1 base from J, leaving 17 bases between. The CDR3 loop spans 16 amino acids. CDR3 nucleotides: TGTGCCAGCACCGGCCGGGACTGGTCGAGCAATCAGCCCCAGCATTTT. Encoded protein: CASTGRDWSSNQPQHF.

This clonotype occurred many times. Possible read error: a much larger clone is one base away. This sequence joins TRBV12-3 or TRBV12-4 and TRBJ2-3; 7 nucleotides line up with TRBD1. The CDR3 is 15 amino acids. The J segment lost 0 bases and the V segment lost 2 bases, leaving 2 bases of the junction unmatched. The CDR3 region is CASSLRQGSTDTQYF. The CDR3 region has the DNA TGTGCCAGCAGTTTAAGACAGGGCAGCACAGATACGCAGTATTTT.

V is TRBV6-5 and J is TRBJ2-2, with D unresolved. With 5 bases removed from V and 7 bases from J, the gap between germline ends came to 5 bases. CDR1 and CDR2 (germline): MNHEY, SVGAGI. There are 11 residues in the CDR3. The CDR3 region is CASSTYGELFF. CDR3 sequence (DNA): TGTGCCAGCAGTACCTACGGGGAGCTGTTTTTT.

Remarks on this clonotype: This may come from a read error, since a much larger clone is one base off. This chain joins TRBV13 and TRBJ2-7, with 9 bases matching TRBD1. Germline V gives CDR1 PRHDT, CDR2 FYEKMQ (reference sequence). This CDR3 region has 15 residues. In DNA form, the CDR3 reads TGTCCCAGCAGCGGATCCGGGACAGGGCGATACGAGCAGTACTTC. This translates into CPSSGSGTGRYEQYF.

This clonotype was seen repeatedly, ten times or more. The V call is TRBV20-1, the J call TRBJ1-2; 7 positions agree with TRBD1. The CDR3 is 11 amino acids. CDR1 and CDR2 from the germline V gene are DFQATT and SNEGSKA (reference sequence). J lost 4 bases, V lost 5 bases, and 1 base had no gene match. CDR3 protein: CSAGDSYGYTF. The CDR3 nucleotides read TGCAGTGCTGGGGACAGCTATGGCTACACCTTC.

In this sample, this clonotype turned up a few times. CDR3 region: CASSSPTPGQGEPQHF. The DNA for the CDR3 is TGCGCCAGCAGCTCGCCGACCCCGGGACAGGGCGAACCCCAGCATTTT. The chain joins TRBV5-1 to TRBJ1-5; the match to TRBD1 covers 9 bases. Unmatched junction bases numbered 14, after V lost 3 bases and J lost 10 bases. Germline CDR1 SGHRS, CDR2 YFSETQ. The CDR3 totals 16 residues.

This clonotype appeared many times. V and J are TRBV6-2 or TRBV6-3 and TRBJ2-1; the match to TRBD2 covers 8 bases. After removal of 6 bases from V and 0 bases from J, the junction contained 7 bases not matched to a gene. The CDR3 spans 16 residues. Germline V gene data show CDR1 as MNHEY and CDR2 as SVGEGT. In DNA, the CDR3 is TGTGCCAGCAGAACGTACCGGGGGGGCTCCTACAATGAGCAGTTCTTC. It yields the protein CASRTYRGGSYNEQFF.

The sample holds many counts of this clonotype. The J gene is TRBJ1-5, the V gene TRBV19; unclear D gene. This CDR3 is built from 11 residues. Between the trimmed V and J ends, which lost 3 bases and 6 bases, there was a span of 3 bases. Germline V CDR1 and CDR2: LNHDA, SQIVND (reference sequence). The chain's CDR3 is CASSISQPQHF. DNA of the CDR3: TGTGCCAGTAGTATTAGTCAGCCCCAGCATTTT.

The table lists this clonotype with many counts. J is TRBJ2-3 and V is TRBV20-1, with TRBD1 identical over 9 bases. The trim removed 5 bases at V and 5 bases at J, leaving 8 bases unmatched. Germline values: CDR1 DFQATT, CDR2 SNEGSKA (reference sequence). This CDR3 is 14 amino acids long. The CDR3 bases are TGCAGTGCTCGTCCGGGACAGGGAGGAGATACGCAGTATTTT. This translates into CSARPGQGGDTQYF.

This clonotype was observed at least ten times. The V call is TRBV12-3 or TRBV12-4, the J call TRBJ1-6; no definite D call. V was clipped by 1 base and J by 5 bases, with 6 bases between them. This CDR3 is 14 amino acids long. This chain's CDR3 is CASSLGQHNSPLHF. The CDR3 nucleotides are TGTGCCAGCAGTTTAGGCCAGCATAATTCACCCCTCCACTTT.

This clonotype came up many times. The chain employs TRBV6-6 and TRBJ1-6; the match to TRBD1 covers 9 bases. V was pared by 3 bases and J by 7 bases, with 7 bases of the junction left unmatched. This CDR3 has 16 residues. The germline CDR1 and CDR2 sequences are MNHNY and SVGAGI (reference sequence). The CDR3 DNA reads TGTGCCAGCAGTTATGTAACAGGGGGCTGGAATTCACCCCTCCACTTT. Protein sequence: CASSYVTGGWNSPLHF.

This chain uses TRBV29-1 with TRBJ2-3; the match to TRBD2 covers 7 bases. The CDR3 extends over 13 amino acids. Unmatched junction bases numbered 7, after V lost 6 bases and J lost 4 bases. CDR1 and CDR2 (germline): SQVTM, ANQGSEA. CDR3 bases: TGCAGCGTGGGGGGGAGCGGGGCAGATACGCAGTATTTT. Its protein is CSVGGSGADTQYF.

This clonotype was seen repeatedly, ten times or more. In DNA form, the CDR3 reads TGCAGCGTTGAAAGCGGGGGACCAGATACGCAGTATTTT. It is translated as CSVESGGPDTQYF. V gene TRBV29-1 combines with J gene TRBJ2-3; the match to TRBD2 covers 8 bases. Germline assignment: CDR1 SQVTM and CDR2 ANQGSEA. V shed 2 bases, J shed 4 bases, and the junction held 2 bases outside the gene matches. The CDR3 consists of 13 residues.

Many counts were recorded for this clonotype. The V call is TRBV5-4, the J call TRBJ1-5; D is undetermined. Germline V gene lookup returns CDR1 SGHNT and CDR2 YYREEE (reference sequence). The CDR3 has 14 residues. With 1 base removed from V and 5 bases from J, the gap between germline ends came to 10 bases. The DNA of the CDR3 is TGTGCCAGCAGCTTGAACCCCTTGGATCAGCCCCAGCATTTT. Amino acid sequence: CASSLNPLDQPQHF.

In its sample, this clonotype was seen many times. The chain recombines TRBV28 with TRBJ2-1; the D gene is possibly TRBD2 (6 bases). The germline V gene encodes CDR1 MDHEN and CDR2 SYDVKM. This CDR3 has 18 residues. Trimming removed 8 bases at V and 0 bases at J, with 23 bases between. The CDR3 DNA reads as TGTGCCAGCCATTTTAGGACGGTAGGGAGGAGCTCCTACAATGAGCAGTTCTTC. Translating gives CASHFRTVGRSSYNEQFF.

The sample holds many counts of this clonotype. The V call is TRBV7-9, the J call TRBJ2-3; D is ambiguous. CDR3 size: 14 residues. The V end lost 2 bases, the J end lost 6 bases, and 12 bases lay between the germline ends. Germline CDR1 and CDR2: SEHNR and FQNEAQ (reference sequence). CDR3 DNA sequence: TGTGCCAGCAGCTTACTGGGATTTACGGATACGCAGTATTTT. This codes for CASSLLGFTDTQYF.

There are many counts of this clonotype. The genes are TRBV2 and TRBJ2-5; possible D gene TRBD1, 6 bases. The CDR3 runs to 14 residues. V gave up 8 bases and J gave up 2 bases, with 15 bases separating them. The germline V gene encodes CDR1 SNHLY and CDR2 FYNNEI. The CDR3 loop reads CASSKDRHQETQYF. As DNA, the CDR3 is TGTGCCAGCTCCAAGGACAGACATCAAGAGACCCAGTACTTC.

V and J are TRBV7-6 and TRBJ1-6; D is perhaps TRBD1 (5 bases). Per germline, CDR1 SGHVS and CDR2 FNYEAQ. This CDR3 is built from 13 residues. Trimming stripped 4 bases from V and 7 bases from J, with 8 bases between. The CDR3 region has the DNA TGTGCCAGCAGCTGGAGGGGCAATTCACCCCTCCACTTT. This gives the protein CASSWRGNSPLHF.

This clonotype was seen at least ten times. The rearrangement links TRBV5-1 to TRBJ1-1; no reliable D call. CDR3 length equals 15 residues. V gave up 1 base and J gave up 4 bases, with 14 bases separating them. Germline values: CDR1 SGHRS, CDR2 YFSETQ. CDR3 DNA sequence: TGCGCCAGCAGCTTGTTCACGGGGTCGGTCACTGAAGCTTTCTTT. Translation: CASSLFTGSVTEAFF.

This clonotype came up many times. The genes are TRBV24-1 and TRBJ1-1, with D unclear. The germline CDR1 and CDR2 sequences are KGHDR and SFDVKD. The CDR3 is 17 amino acids. V shed 1 base and J shed 1 base, with 15 bases lying between them. The CDR3: CATSDFESTHENTEAFF. CDR3 nucleotides: TGTGCCACCAGTGATTTCGAATCTACACACGAGAACACTGAAGCTTTCTTT.

This clonotype was detected ten times or more. The CDR3 sequence: CATSDPHGGETQYF. The DNA for the CDR3 is TGTGCCACCAGTGATCCACATGGGGGGGAGACCCAGTACTTC. The gene calls are TRBV24-1 and TRBJ2-5, with D possibly TRBD2 on 6 matching bases. Trimming removed 3 bases at V and 5 bases at J, with 12 bases between. The CDR3 runs 14 residues. Looked up from germline, CDR1 is KGHDR and CDR2 is SFDVKD.